The rows below give T cell receptor beta chains drawn from one sample of a study of control samples from healthy donors and cancer patients. The table came from immunoSEQ multiplex PCR; TCRdb's copy has only in-frame clones and leaves some out. Of around 79,000 clones in the sample, 80% to 95% were seen once. Sequenced input: PBMCs. These receptors originate from a woman aged 35 to 49 with lung cancer. CDR3s include the opening cysteine and the closing phenylalanine or tryptophan. Clone size is stated in some rows and not others, as once, few, many or a class when expanded.

V: TRBV7-2
size: -
CDR3: CASSLGTYPDAFF

V: TRBV28
size: -
CDR3: CASSFRGGSYNEQFF

V: TRBV7-2
size: -
CDR3: CASPGGGHNEQFF

V: TRBV4-2
size: -
CDR3: CASSQAGGSEQGTDTQYF

V: TRBV6-4
size: -
CDR3: CASSDPRTGEVKEKLFF

V: TRBV28
size: once
CDR3: CASTYRGANQPQHF

V: TRBV9
size: once
CDR3: CASNPQPGLEADTQYF

V: TRBV18
size: -
CDR3: CASSPRQGPLQETQYF

V: TRBV11-2
size: -
CDR3: CASSILGADTQYF

V: TRBV12-5
size: -
CDR3: CASGLGQGLTQPQHF

V: TRBV5-1
size: -
CDR3: CASSLEIGLQNTEAFF

V: TRBV3-1/TRBV3-2
size: -
CDR3: CASSQESFWGVRGEKLFF

V: TRBV11-2
size: -
CDR3: CASSLGQGPGELFF

V: TRBV9
size: -
CDR3: CASSVDYNSPLHF

V: TRBV28
size: -
CDR3: CASGLAGNSYNSPLHF

V: TRBV10-3
size: -
CDR3: CAIRSGTAELSDTQYF

V: TRBV12-3/TRBV12-4
size: -
CDR3: CASSFYSNYEQYF

V: TRBV6-5
size: -
CDR3: CASSYGGPNTEAFF

V: TRBV3-1/TRBV3-2
size: -
CDR3: CASRGHTGGRGLTDTQYF

V: TRBV5-6
size: -
CDR3: CASSYRRNTEAFF

V: TRBV3-1/TRBV3-2
size: -
CDR3: CASQYGQMNTEAFF

V: TRBV19
size: -
CDR3: CASTEGGKVYGYTF

V: TRBV6-6
size: -
CDR3: CASSSKAGGSYNEQFF

V: TRBV21-1
size: -
CDR3: CASSKGAAQYF

V: TRBV9
size: -
CDR3: CASSAHSETNEKLFF

V: TRBV4-2
size: -
CDR3: CASSQEIGSFNYGYTF

V: TRBV9
size: -
CDR3: CASSGTKGTEAFF

V: TRBV7-9
size: -
CDR3: CALNRGPGGEAFF

V: TRBV5-1
size: -
CDR3: CASSLDGDNSPLHF

V: TRBV7-2
size: -
CDR3: CASSEGHSNQPQHF

V: TRBV9
size: -
CDR3: CASSLYSGGAAEQFF

V: TRBV21-1
size: once
CDR3: CASMDGVFDIGYTF

V: TRBV10-3
size: -
CDR3: CATQEGGNIQYF

V: TRBV5-6
size: -
CDR3: CASSLRAGGSATNEKLFF

V: TRBV2
size: -
CDR3: CASSGGPDRLNEKLFF

V: TRBV3-1/TRBV3-2
size: -
CDR3: CASSRQNRGYGYTF

V: TRBV27
size: -
CDR3: CASSFGGGMNYGYTF